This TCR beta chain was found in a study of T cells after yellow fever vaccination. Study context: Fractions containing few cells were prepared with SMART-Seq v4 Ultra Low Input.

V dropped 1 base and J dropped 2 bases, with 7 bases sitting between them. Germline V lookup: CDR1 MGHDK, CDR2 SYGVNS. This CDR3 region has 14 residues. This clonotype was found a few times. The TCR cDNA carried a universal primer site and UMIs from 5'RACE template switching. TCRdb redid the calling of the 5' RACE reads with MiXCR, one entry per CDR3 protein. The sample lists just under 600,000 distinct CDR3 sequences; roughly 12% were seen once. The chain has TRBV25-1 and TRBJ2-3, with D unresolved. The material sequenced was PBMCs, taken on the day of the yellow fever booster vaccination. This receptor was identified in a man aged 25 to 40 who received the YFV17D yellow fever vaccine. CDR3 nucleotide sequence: TGTGCCAGCAGTGAATCCCACATCACAGATACGCAGTATTTT. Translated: CASSESHITDTQYF.